This T cell receptor (beta chain) was sequenced during a study of OX40 agonist ivuxolimab in advanced cancers. Study in general: Ivuxolimab was delivered to patients intravenously every 2 weeks at doses spanning 0.01 to 10 mg/kg.

The table came from immunoSEQ multiplex PCR; TCRdb's copy has only in-frame clones and leaves some out. The sample has some 77,000 clones; more than 80% are singletons. Trimming shortened V by 4 bases and J by 5 bases, and 13 bases separated the two germline ends. The length of the CDR3 is 14 residues. Per germline, CDR1 SGHTS and CDR2 YDEGEE. The source was CD4+ or CD8+ T cells sorted from blood, collected in a trial of the OX40 agonist ivuxolimab. This chain links TRBV5-8 with TRBJ2-1; either TRBD1 or TRBD2 may fit D (5 bases each). The receptor's source is an adult with an advanced solid tumor such as melanoma, head and neck, liver or kidney cancer. CDR3 region: CASSPWDRNNEQFF. The DNA for the CDR3 is TGTGCCAGCAGCCCCTGGGACCGGAACAATGAGCAGTTCTTC.